Given below is one T cell receptor (beta chain) in context. This clone's antigen is unknown. No per-base quality is available; no much larger clone lies one base away. The data belong to a study of T cell responses to AZD1222 COVID-19 vaccine (dated by TCRdb to 2020 to 2023). Study-level background: Because spike-specific TCR depth and breadth did not differ between the two schedules, AZD1222 recipients who got a second dose at roughly 4 weeks were pooled with those who got a second dose at roughly 12 weeks. Enrollment into the trials was organized by age into subgroups of 18-55, 56-69 and 70-plus years, and those subgroups contained 148, 28 and 57 TCR-sequenced participants, respectively. TCR sequencing covered fewer than 250 trial participants: roughly 200 given two doses of AZD1222 and about 26 given two doses of MenACWY control vaccine. What the authors observed across the whole study: Most participants were white British and females outnumbered males, and the authors suggested that clonal diversity may have been underestimated. The whole spike protein was spanned by vaccine-associated CD4 TCRs, and dominant responses were seen in regions 160-218 and 743-854. Reportedly, close to half of the unique spike-specific TCRs recognized epitopes lying outside the regions that are mutated in the B.1.351 and B.1.1.7 variants. After two AZD1222 doses, both the breadth and the depth of spike-specific TCRs were significantly higher than at day 0 and than in MenACWY recipients. Because no day 14 peak-response samples were available, the repertoires could be characterized only after the peak T cell response. In the small 56-69-year group, the increase in depth fell short of significance, most likely because of low power. Only 5 to 7 AZD1222 recipients were SARS-CoV-2 seropositive at baseline, limiting conclusions about previously exposed vaccinees.

The CDR3 regions of human TCRbeta chains were analyzed by immunosequencing. As for the authors' bioinformatics: TCRs in the repertoires were compared against a reference library of SARS-CoV-2-specific TCRs that had been generated with the MIRA antigen-specificity platform. Breadth meant the fraction of unique TCRs that were SARS-CoV-2-associated, whereas depth meant the fraction of total T cells that were SARS-CoV-2-associated. Using the MIRA data, each spike-specific TCR was mapped to the spike region that the TCR reacts to and placed in a CD4 or CD8 class. Log10-transformed breadth and depth values were compared by one-way ANOVA with Sidak's multiple comparisons tests. Imported from immuneACCESS, the table was reduced by TCRdb to in-frame sequences with V and J called. These copies leave out some clones; in studies compared against another copy, an unresolved V gene accounts for under half, and the cause of the remainder is not known. The V and J calls and the clone size are those of that table, but D and trimming were determined from the DNA. This sample has more than 150,000 clones in its table, and about 91% of those were observed once. Approximately 0.49% of the sample lies in the top ten.

The label giving this sample's time point can be read as: baseline before first vaccination. Vaccinee samples came from UK trials COV001 and COV002, including a single-blind randomized controlled phase 2/3 trial of AZD1222 (ChAdOx1 nCoV-19) in healthy adults. Trial participant PBMC samples were collected at day 0 and day 28 after the second dose for TCRbeta chain sequencing. CDR1 and CDR2 are drawn from the germline V gene: SGHRS, YFSETQ. The CDR3, from cysteine to phenylalanine, totals 16 residues. The only DNA kept is the CDR3, 48 bases in frame from the first base. At the junction V is shortened by 0 bases and J by 4 bases, with 14 bases in between.

The source material was peripheral blood, sampled on day 0 of AZD1222 vaccination. This receptor was identified in an adult in good health. The rearranged segments are TRBV5-1 and TRBJ2-1; the D gene is unclear. Here is the DNA: TGCGCCAGCAGCTTGGGGCGGCAGGCCCTTTACAATGAGCAGTTCTTC. Translated, this is CASSLGRQALYNEQFF.